This T cell receptor beta chain was captured by sequencing in a study of shared clonotypes between healthy human individuals (dated by TCRdb to the early 2020s). As for the study more broadly: The cohort comprised a couple of women and a few men aged 18 to 49 years. For each donor, three plates each were used for CD4 naive and CD4 memory, two plates were used for CD8 naive, and one plate was used for CD8 memory. The study deeply sequenced blood TCR repertoires of about five healthy adults to estimate repertoire size and the extent of clonotype sharing between individuals. To increase sequencing depth and limit assay-specific biases, different laboratories used diverse techniques to prepare libraries and sequence TCR repertoires. Each donor's leukapheresis produced roughly between about 0.9 and 9.5 billion PBMCs.

Donors were healthy HIV-negative adults with no recently reported acute infections or vaccinations. Only Caucasian adults living in Nashville, Tennessee, USA were represented among the donors. CD4+ T cells were enriched through magnetic negative selection, after which naive cells were positively selected on CD45RA and the remaining negative fraction served as the memory subset. Blood was collected by leukapheresis, and PBMCs were isolated by Ficoll-Histopaque density gradient centrifugation and then cryopreserved in liquid nitrogen vapor phase. Analytical flow cytometry was used to check the purity and quantity of every magnetically sorted T cell population. From each sorted fraction, genomic DNA was isolated and quantified by UV absorbance on a Nanodrop 2000c. The investigation overall reported the following: Higher generation probabilities were observed for clonotypes shared by all four sorted-subset donors than for non-shared clonotypes. Only blood was sampled, and tissue TCR repertoires likely differ from those in blood. Naive subsets generally had larger estimated clonotype richness than memory subsets did. Incomplete sequencing was indicated by rarefaction of sorted-subset datasets, despite the large sequencing depth. Across a handful of donors, approximately 5% of naive CD4, approximately 3.5% of naive CD8, roughly 2.3% of memory CD4, and about 0.44% of memory CD8 clonotypes were shared. Because the study included only a small number of donors, the genetic and exposure-history diversity represented was limited. Pairwise subsampling led to the expectation that sequencing depth would affect the degree of clonotype sharing among donors.

Using the deep immunoSEQ assay, multiplex PCR amplified TCR CDR3 regions from genomic DNA. Extracted genomic DNA from each cell subset was distributed evenly across all wells of several immunoSEQ 96-well plates, and each plate was treated as a replicate. For sorted subsets, approximately 200 ng of genomic DNA, equivalent to 25,000 to 30,000 T cell genomes, went into each replicate PCR. Purified libraries were quantified with a Qubit 3.0 fluorometer, sized on a Bioanalyzer 2100, and re-quantified with the KAPA Library Quantification kit. Every immunoSEQ 96-well plate was sequenced on a dedicated single-read 150-cycle Illumina NextSeq 550 flow cell. As for the original processing: The immunoSEQ output contained only junctional sequences without quality scores, so filtering could not match that applied to full-length reads. To assign V/J genes and CDR3, sequences were annotated against IMGT germline references using PyIR, a Python wrapper for IgBLAST v1.9. Reads were filtered out if the reads had weak V/J assignments (E-value above 1e-6), no CDR3, stop codons, out-of-frame junctions, or ambiguous translated residues. V3J clonotypes were defined as sequences sharing the same inferred V gene, J gene, and CDR3 amino acid sequence. To compute the percentage overlap between repertoires, the number of shared unique clonotypes was divided by the size of the smaller repertoire. Repertoire richness was assessed with RTK rarefaction, the Chao1 estimator, and Recon v2.1 estimates of unobserved clonotypes. OLGA was used to compute generation probabilities for all TCRbeta clonotypes that the gDNA method yielded from a handful of donors. The immuneACCESS repertoire file appears here via TCRdb, limited to in-frame rearrangements. These files lack a portion of the clones; in checked studies, under half of the deficit traces to unresolved V genes, and the cause of the others is not known. That table supplies the V and J calls and clone size; D and trimming were determined from the DNA. Recorded for this sample are roughly 2.5 million clones; around nine tenths of them occurred a single time. The top ten clones comprise about 0.13% of the sample.

Turning to this clone: What this receptor recognizes is not known. Base qualities are not recorded, but no much larger clone differs from it by a single base.

The V and J ends are trimmed by 1 base and 0 bases, leaving 10 bases between them. The germline V gene supplies CDR1 KGHSH and CDR2 LQKENI. CDR3 length: 17 amino acids, cysteine to phenylalanine. Here the CDR3 DNA is all that survives: 51 bases in frame from base 1. The sequenced sample was naive CD4+ T cells sorted from blood. Explained via the paper, the cell subset or site label denotes: CD45RA+ positively selected. The clonotype originates from a man aged 18 to 29 in good health. This chain joins TRBV18 to TRBJ1-6, with the D gene not confidently named. The nucleotides are TGTGCCAGCTCACCACAGGTCCCCGTCTCCTATAATTCACCCCTCCACTTT. It codes for CASSPQVPVSYNSPLHF.